This T cell receptor beta chain was retrieved from a study of radiotherapy plus CTLA-4 blockade in lung cancer. J was trimmed by 5 bases and V by 6 bases; bases with no gene match: 14. CDR1 MNHNY and CDR2 SVGAGI come from the germline V gene (reference sequence). CDR3 size: 16 residues. This table comes from immunoSEQ multiplex PCR, and its TCRdb copy is limited to in-frame clones, with some not included. Seen here are 35,000 or so clones, more than 80% observed once, and the top ten hold 5% to 7.5%. The sequencing here drew on peripheral blood, taken from a patient treated with radiotherapy plus ipilimumab. The V and J genes are TRBV6-6 and TRBJ2-7; 9 bases map to TRBD2. The sequence was obtained from a human donor with non-small cell lung cancer who had stable disease on radiotherapy plus ipilimumab. The CDR3, as DNA: TGTGCCAGCAGCAAGGGGATAGCGGGAGATGAGGACGAGCAGTACTTC. It is translated as CASSKGIAGDEDEQYF.